The 28 T cell receptor beta chains in this list originate from one sample, sequenced in a study of STAT5B mutations in CD4+ large granular lymphocyte leukemia. Libraries were prepared by immunoSEQ multiplex PCR; TCRdb keeps only in-frame clonotypes and omits some of them. The sample contains tens of thousands of clones, about 79% of which appear only once. The sequenced sample was CD4+ T cells from blood buffy coats. These receptors were collected from a human donor in good health.

V usage is TRBV27 and J usage is TRBJ2-2; D possibly corresponds to TRBD1 (5 bases). The CDR3 totals 15 residues. The germline V gene has CDR1 MNHEY and CDR2 SMNVEV (reference sequence). V gave up 1 base and J gave up 2 bases, with 8 bases separating them. CDR3 loop: CASSLYRKNTGELFF. As DNA, the CDR3 is TGTGCCAGCAGTTTATACAGGAAAAACACCGGGGAGCTGTTTTTT.

This chain links TRBV19 with TRBJ1-5; 9 bases map to TRBD1. Germline lookup yields CDR1 LNHDA and CDR2 SQIVND (reference sequence). The CDR3 covers 15 residues. Trimming took 5 bases from V and 6 from J; bases not matched to a gene: 8. The CDR3 region has the DNA TGTGCCAGTAGTTTCGGGACAGGGTTGGGTCAGCCCCAGCATTTT. Translating it yields CASSFGTGLGQPQHF.

This clone has a handful of counts. The V gene is TRBV7-6, the J gene TRBJ2-2, with D hard to call. The CDR3 is 13 residues long. The V and J ends lost 1 base and 4 bases respectively, with 4 bases between them. In germline, CDR1 is SGHVS, CDR2 FNYEAQ. The CDR3 bases are TGTGCCAGCAGCTTAGTGATCACCGGGGAGCTGTTTTTT. Translated, it gives CASSLVITGELFF.

The V and J genes are TRBV19 and TRBJ1-2; possible D gene TRBD1, 5 bases. Germline V lookup: CDR1 LNHDA, CDR2 SQIVND (reference sequence). The CDR3 is 16 residues long. The V end was cut by 7 bases, the J end by 5 bases, with 23 bases between. The CDR3 region is CASTSTNSRGDYGYTF. CDR3 nucleotides: TGTGCCAGTACCTCGACCAACTCTAGGGGTGATTATGGCTACACCTTC.

This chain uses TRBV28 with TRBJ2-1; TRBD1 agrees at 7 bases. V was pared by 3 bases and J by 0 bases, with 2 bases of the junction left unmatched. CDR3 length: 15 amino acids. Germline V lookup: CDR1 MDHEN, CDR2 SYDVKM. For the CDR3, the DNA is TGTGCCAGCAGTTTGGGGACAGCCTCCTACAATGAGCAGTTCTTC. Amino acid sequence: CASSLGTASYNEQFF. The full variable domain, in which reference TRBV28 and TRBJ2-1 provide the parts outside the CDR3, is DVKVTQSSRYLVKRTGEKVFLECVQDMDHENMFWYRQDPGLGLRLIYFSYDVKMKEKGDIPEGYSVSREKKERFSLILESASTNQTSMYLCASSLGTASYNEQFFGPGTRLTVL.

The V and J genes are TRBV18 and TRBJ2-1; 8 positions agree with TRBD1. The CDR3 loop spans 18 amino acids. Germline assignment: CDR1 KGHSH and CDR2 LQKENI. J gave up 3 bases and V 3 bases, and 13 bases lay outside the gene matches. CDR3 residues: CASSPLLLRGQGYNEQFF. The CDR3, as DNA: TGTGCCAGCTCACCCTTACTTTTACGCGGACAGGGCTACAATGAGCAGTTCTTC. The complete variable domain, with remaining parts taken from reference TRBV18 and TRBJ2-1, reads NAGVMQNPRHLVRRRGQEARLRCSPMKGHSHVYWYRQLPEEGLKFMVYLQKENIIDESGMPKERFSAEFPKEGPSILRIQQVVRGDSAAYFCASSPLLLRGQGYNEQFFGPGTRLTVL.

This clone was found a few times. V is TRBV6-5 and J is TRBJ1-3; 7 positions match TRBD1. Trimming cost V 5 bases and J 2 bases; bases outside gene matches: 6. Germline V gene lookup returns CDR1 MNHEY and CDR2 SVGAGI. The CDR3 runs 15 residues. CDR3 DNA sequence: TGTGCCAGCAGTAAGACCGGGACAGCTGGAAACACCATATATTTT. Protein sequence: CASSKTGTAGNTIYF.

V and J are TRBV11-2 and TRBJ2-1; TRBD2 matches at 10 bases. Germline trimming cut 7 bases from V and 1 base from J; bases unmatched to any gene: 7. This CDR3 comprises 16 residues. Germline lookup yields CDR1 SGHAT and CDR2 FQNNGV. The CDR3 reads CASNRLAGLSYNEQFF. CDR3 nucleotides: TGTGCCAGCAACCGACTAGCGGGCCTGTCCTACAATGAGCAGTTCTTC.

This clone has only one observation. The chain combines TRBV18 with TRBJ2-2, with TRBD2 as a possible D gene (5 bases). CDR1 is KGHSH and CDR2 is LQKENI in the germline V gene. The CDR3 runs to 15 residues. V lost 3 bases and J 5 bases, leaving 13 bases between the germline ends. CDR3 coding DNA: TGTGCCAGCTCACCCGGGGAGAGGTGGACCGGGGAGCTGTTTTTT. Translation: CASSPGERWTGELFF.

The J gene is TRBJ1-3, the V gene TRBV6-6; the match to TRBD1 covers 9 bases. V lost 6 bases, J lost 4 bases, and 7 bases stayed unmatched. This CDR3 comprises 15 residues. CDR1 is MNHNY, CDR2 SVGAGI, per germline (reference sequence). The CDR3 spells CASSSDRGFGNTIYF. The CDR3 nucleotides are TGTGCCAGCAGCTCTGACAGGGGGTTCGGAAACACCATATATTTT.

The CDR3 spells CASSLRGSEDQPQHF. CDR3 sequence (DNA): TGTGCCAGCAGCTTAAGGGGGAGCGAGGATCAGCCCCAGCATTTT. The chain has TRBV11-3 and TRBJ1-5; TRBD1 might be the D (6 bases). The CDR3 consists of 15 residues. Germline CDR1 reads SGHNT; CDR2 reads YENEEA. Trimming took 2 bases from V and 5 from J, leaving 13 bases between them.

This clone was counted a single time. The chain employs TRBV28 and TRBJ2-2; perhaps TRBD2 as D (5 bases). The CDR3 totals 12 residues. Germline V gene sequence: CDR1 MDHEN, CDR2 SYDVKM. The V gene lost 10 bases and the J gene lost 4 bases, with 10 bases spanning the gap. CDR3 region: CATAGFTGELFF. CDR3 DNA sequence: TGTGCCACCGCGGGTTTCACCGGGGAGCTGTTTTTT.

The gene calls are TRBV6-5 and TRBJ1-1; 10 bases align to TRBD1. The length of the CDR3 is 14 residues. Trimming took 9 bases from V and 5 from J; bases not matched to a gene: 9. Germline CDR1 and CDR2: MNHEY and SVGAGI. As DNA, the CDR3 is TGTGCCAGTTTTCCGGGACAGGGGAGGACTGAAGCTTTCTTT. As protein: CASFPGQGRTEAFF.

V and J are TRBV29-1 and TRBJ2-7; D not certain. The CDR3 length is 12 residues. CDR1 and CDR2 (germline): SQVTM, ANQGSEA. The V end lost 0 bases, the J end lost 3 bases, and 6 bases lay between the germline ends. The CDR3 DNA reads as TGCAGCGTTGAAGAAGGCTTCTACGAGCAGTACTTC. Protein product: CSVEEGFYEQYF.

This sequence joins TRBV19 and TRBJ2-1; a weak D match, TRBD2 (5 bases). With 6 bases removed from V and 6 bases from J, the gap between germline ends came to 15 bases. Germline loops: CDR1 LNHDA, CDR2 SQIVND (reference sequence). CDR3 length: 14 residues. CDR3 loop: CASREIGLLNEQFF. The CDR3 DNA reads as TGTGCCAGTAGGGAAATCGGACTCCTCAATGAGCAGTTCTTC.

This chain joins TRBV6-6 and TRBJ2-7, with D possibly being TRBD2 (6 bases). CDR1 is MNHNY and CDR2 is SVGAGI in the germline V gene (reference sequence). Between the trimmed V and J ends, which lost 5 bases and 6 bases, there was a span of 20 bases. The CDR3 has 15 amino acids. DNA of the CDR3: TGTGCCAGCAGTCCCCGCGGGGAGGCGGGGACCGAGCAGTACTTC. Its translation: CASSPRGEAGTEQYF.

This rearrangement joins TRBV5-6 to TRBJ2-3, with TRBD2 identical over 10 bases. The CDR3 contains 16 residues. Trimming at V came to 5 bases and at J to 5 bases, leaving 11 bases not matched to a gene. Germline V gene sequence: CDR1 SGHDT, CDR2 YYEEEE. CDR3 in DNA: TGTGCCAGCAGGCGCGGATCTAGCGGGGGACAAGATACGCAGTATTTT. This codes for CASRRGSSGGQDTQYF.

This chain links TRBV28 with TRBJ2-5; 8 bases are shared with TRBD1. The DNA matches TRBJ2-7 better at its end, which makes the J call doubtful. The germline gives CDR1 MDHEN, CDR2 SYDVKM. The CDR3 spans 15 residues. The CDR3 spells CASNEGGQVPYEQYF. The CDR3 region has the DNA TGTGCCAGCAACGAGGGGGGACAGGTACCCTACGAGCAGTACTTC.

The chain links TRBV5-6 to TRBJ2-1; 8 nucleotides line up with TRBD2. Trimming removed 1 base from V and 2 bases from J; junction bases left unmatched: 5. Germline assignment: CDR1 SGHDT and CDR2 YYEEEE. CDR3 length: 16 amino acids. CDR3 residues: CASSLRTSGTYNEQFF. Here the CDR3 DNA reads TGTGCCAGCAGCTTGCGCACTAGCGGTACCTACAATGAGCAGTTCTTC.

The chain has TRBV2 and TRBJ2-1, with 14 nucleotides matching TRBD2. Trimming took 7 bases from V and 12 from J; bases not matched to a gene: 8. The CDR3 is 14 residues long. Per the germline V gene, CDR1 is SNHLY and CDR2 is FYNNEI. CDR3 region: CASTPGLAGVLQFF. The CDR3 DNA reads TGTGCCAGCACCCCGGGACTAGCGGGAGTTTTGCAGTTCTTC.

The J gene is TRBJ1-2, the V gene TRBV6-5; TRBD1 matches 9 bases. V shed 7 bases and J 5 bases; nucleotides not matched to a gene: 11. Germline V CDR1 and CDR2: MNHEY, SVGAGI. This CDR3 spans 15 amino acids. The CDR3 DNA reads TGTGCCAGCATGCCTGCGGTTGGGACAGGGTATGGCTACACCTTC. Protein product: CASMPAVGTGYGYTF.

V usage is TRBV5-5 and J usage is TRBJ1-6, with TRBD1 as a possible D gene (5 bases). The CDR3 sequence is 15 residues long. V dropped 0 bases and J dropped 7 bases, with 11 bases sitting between them. CDR1 and CDR2 (germline): SGHKS, YYEKEE (reference sequence). DNA of the CDR3: TGTGCCAGCAGCTTGGCGGGGACGGAAAATTCACCCCTCCACTTT. This gives the protein CASSLAGTENSPLHF.

This chain links TRBV5-4 with TRBJ2-2, with D possibly being TRBD2 (6 bases). V dropped 4 bases and J dropped 1 base, with 11 bases sitting between them. This CDR3 comprises 15 residues. The germline V gene has CDR1 SGHNT and CDR2 YYREEE (reference sequence). DNA of the CDR3: TGTGCCAGCAGCCTAGAGGGAGGGAACACCGGGGAGCTGTTTTTT. Translating gives CASSLEGGNTGELFF.

This clone was recorded only once. The CDR3 is CASSLETASTDTQYF. CDR3 sequence (DNA): TGCGCCAGCAGCTTGGAAACAGCTAGCACAGATACGCAGTATTTT. The chain recombines TRBV5-1 with TRBJ2-3; no definite D call. Trimming took 0 bases from V and 0 from J, leaving 8 bases between them. The V gene's germline CDR1 is SGHRS and CDR2 YFSETQ. CDR3 length: 15 amino acids.

This clone appeared a single time. The J gene is TRBJ1-2, the V gene TRBV7-2; D possibly corresponds to TRBD1 (5 bases). The CDR3 loop spans 14 amino acids. Trimming took 2 bases from V and 4 from J, leaving 11 bases between them. CDR1 and CDR2 from the germline V gene are SGHTA and FQGNSA. CDR3 residues: CASSLFQGIYGYTF. CDR3 DNA sequence: TGTGCCAGCAGCTTATTTCAGGGCATCTATGGCTACACCTTC.

The count of this clone is one. The chain couples TRBV6-6 to TRBJ1-1, with a possible D match to TRBD1 (5 bases). The CDR3 consists of 13 residues. The V and J ends lost 6 bases and 4 bases respectively, with 12 bases between them. Germline V lookup: CDR1 MNHNY, CDR2 SVGAGI (reference sequence). CDR3 in amino acids: CASSPGGTTEAFF. For the CDR3, the DNA is TGTGCCAGCAGCCCCGGGGGAACCACTGAAGCTTTCTTT.

The chain recombines TRBV28 with TRBJ2-7, with TRBD2 matching 7 bases. The CDR3 is made up of 12 amino acids. The junction had 5 bases not matched to a gene; V was cut back by 8 bases and J by 4 bases. Germline CDR1 and CDR2: MDHEN and SYDVKM. DNA for the CDR3: TGTGCCAGCGCGGGGGACGGGTACGAGCAGTACTTC. Translation gives CASAGDGYEQYF.

This clone was observed a few times. This chain's CDR3 is CASSVEPRYGYTF. The CDR3 nucleotides are TGTGCCAGCAGTGTCGAACCGCGATATGGCTACACCTTC. The gene calls are TRBV2 and TRBJ1-2; no clear D gene. This CDR3 region has 13 residues. V was cut by 4 bases and J by 5 bases, with 11 bases left in between. CDR1 and CDR2 (germline): SNHLY, FYNNEI.